This TCR beta chain was recorded in a study of response to subunit inactivated influenza vaccine. This clonotype was observed many times. Its antigen is undetermined. TCRdb independently ran MiXCR on the RT-PCR reads; one entry per CDR3 protein. The repertoire holds 450,000 to 500,000 distinct CDR3 sequences, roughly 9.8% seen once, with about an eighth in the top ten. Trimming cost V 3 bases and J 4 bases; bases outside gene matches: 6. Germline V gene data show CDR1 as DFQATT and CDR2 as SNEGSKA (reference sequence). This CDR3 is built from 14 residues. Study conclusions and caveats: The authors offered the suggestion that each seasonal influenza vaccination recruits few new T cells.

Sample: PBMCs from blood, taken about 40 days after vaccination. This clonotype was obtained from a man aged 50 to 60 who received an inactivated influenza vaccine. V and J are TRBV20-1 and TRBJ2-1, with 7 nucleotides matching TRBD1. Here the CDR3 reads CSARGDRDYNEQFF. In DNA form, the CDR3 reads TGCAGTGCTAGGGGCGACAGGGATTACAATGAGCAGTTCTTC.